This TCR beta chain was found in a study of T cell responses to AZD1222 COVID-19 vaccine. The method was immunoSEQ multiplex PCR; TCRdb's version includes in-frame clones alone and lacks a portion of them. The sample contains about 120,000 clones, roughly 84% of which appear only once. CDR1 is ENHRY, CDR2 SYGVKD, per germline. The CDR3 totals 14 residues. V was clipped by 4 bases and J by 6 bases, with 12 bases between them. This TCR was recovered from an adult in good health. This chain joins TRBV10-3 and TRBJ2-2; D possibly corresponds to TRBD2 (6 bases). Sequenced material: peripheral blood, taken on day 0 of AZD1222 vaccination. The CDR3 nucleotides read TGTGCCATCAGTGGGGGACTTATGGCCGGGGAGCTGTTTTTT. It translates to CAISGGLMAGELFF.